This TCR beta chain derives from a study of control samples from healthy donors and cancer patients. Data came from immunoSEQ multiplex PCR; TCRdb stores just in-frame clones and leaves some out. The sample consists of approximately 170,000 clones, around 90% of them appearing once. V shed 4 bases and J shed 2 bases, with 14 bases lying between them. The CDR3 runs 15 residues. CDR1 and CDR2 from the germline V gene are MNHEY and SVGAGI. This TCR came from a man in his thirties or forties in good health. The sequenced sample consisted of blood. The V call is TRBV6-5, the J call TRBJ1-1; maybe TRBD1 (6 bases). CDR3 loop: CASSWGAALNTEAFF. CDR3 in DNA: TGTGCCAGCAGTTGGGGGGCGGCCTTAAACACTGAAGCTTTCTTT.